This T cell receptor beta chain was observed in a study of blood T cell repertoires in COVID-19 (dated by TCRdb to 2018 to 2021). As for the study more broadly: Samples from collaborators originated in the United States, Italy and Spain and spanned both the acute and convalescent phases of COVID-19. The prospective study material was composed of cDNA or gDNA derived from T cells, B-cell-depleted T cells, or PBMCs. The dataset comprised deeply sampled blood TCRbeta repertoires from subjects exposed to, actively infected with, or recovered from COVID-19. A freely available public database, intended as a resource for researchers studying the immune response to SARS-CoV-2, is where the repertoires were released. Samples were obtained from the ongoing ImmuneRACE study (first 160 participants) and from 950 to 1,500 subjects provided by 6 global collaborators. Sample metadata almost always included a de-identified subject ID, COVID-19 status, age in years and sex. Where available, HLA class I and class II types were obtained from metadata supplied by the sample provider rather than from assay-based typing.

General conclusions and limits of the study: The quantity of clinical and demographic metadata differed by source and by participant and was supplied without curation.

Participants in the prospective study were enrolled through a virtual design, were aged roughly 18 to 100 years, and lived in roughly 25 United States geographic areas. In the prospective study, cohorts were assigned on the basis of participant-reported clinical history obtained from a screening survey and a study questionnaire. Mobile phlebotomists in the prospective study collected whole blood, serum and a nasopharyngeal or oropharyngeal swab from every participant. Additional blood draws and questionnaires over an approximately 2-month period could optionally be provided by prospective study participants. Before DNA extraction, blood samples from the prospective study were shipped at room temperature or frozen. TCRbeta CDR3 regions were amplified from genomic DNA using the immunoSEQ Assay, a bias-controlled multiplex PCR. In the paper's pipeline: The number of nucleated cells in each sample was estimated from the amplification of reference gene primers within the assay. To quantify the absolute abundance of each unique TCRbeta CDR3 rearrangement, sequence reads were collapsed and filtered. For each sample, productive Simpson clonality was calculated as the square root of Simpson's diversity index over productive rearrangements. In TCRdb, the immuneACCESS table is reduced to in-frame sequences with V and J assigned. These tables do not hold every clone; where another copy was compared, an unresolved V gene accounts for under half, and the others remain unexplained. V and J calls and clone size are given by that table; D and trimming were obtained from the DNA. Across this sample there are about 310,000 clones, with around 87% seen only once. Together, the top ten hold about 4.5% of the sample.

As regards this clone: This receptor's antigen is unknown. There are no base qualities to consult, and no much larger clone falls within one base.

The specimen was PBMCs or T cells enriched from blood (not recorded which). The receptor was derived from a woman aged 18 to 35 with acute COVID-19.

The nucleotide sequence is TGTGCCAGCTCACCAGGCCCAGGGTCTGGAAACACCATATATTTT. Translated, it reads CASSPGPGSGNTIYF. The chain couples TRBV18 to TRBJ1-3, with TRBD1 as a weak D call on 5 bases. From the cysteine through the phenylalanine, the CDR3 covers 15 amino acids. This entry keeps only the CDR3 DNA: 45 bases, framed from base 1. V sheds 2 bases and J sheds 1 base, leaving 9 bases between their ends. CDR1 is given as KGHSH and CDR2 as LQKENI, both from the germline V gene.